These T cell receptor beta chains were read from a single sample in a study of cytomegalovirus exposure and HLA in healthy donors. Sequencing was performed with immunoSEQ multiplex PCR; in TCRdb, only in-frame clones are kept and a portion is missing. The sample yields around 280,000 clones, about 87% seen once. The source material was PBMCs. The receptors derive from a woman aged 18-29 years in good health and CMV-seronegative. Each CDR3 is given with its conserved first and last residue. Fields, in order: CDR3 DNA, CDR3 protein, J gene, V gene, clone size, D gene. The D gene is left open where the match is weak. Clone size is shown for a subset of rows, as once, few, many or a class of expanded clone.

TGCGCCAGCAGCCCGGGACAGTTGCTGGACACCATATATTTT,CASSPGQLLDTIYF,TRBJ1-3,TRBV5-1,.,TRBD1
TGTGCCAGCGGCTCGGGACAGGGGACGAATGAAAAACTGTTTTTT,CASGSGQGTNEKLFF,TRBJ1-4,TRBV7-2,.,TRBD1
TGTGCCAGCAGCCCCGGGACTAGCGGGGGAACAGGGCAGTTCTTC,CASSPGTSGGTGQFF,TRBJ2-1,TRBV5-4,once,TRBD2
TGCGCCAGCAGCTCTCAGGGGTTCGGGGCCAACGTCCTGACTTTC,CASSSQGFGANVLTF,TRBJ2-6,TRBV5-1,.,.
TGCGCCAGCAGTGGACAGGGCGGCACTGAAGCTTTCTTT,CASSGQGGTEAFF,TRBJ1-1,TRBV10-1,few,TRBD1
TGCGCCAGCAGCTTGATGGAGGGAACAGATACGCAGTATTTT,CASSLMEGTDTQYF,TRBJ2-3,TRBV5-1,few,.
TGTGCCATCAGAGGAGGCGGGAAGGGGGAGACCCAGTACTTC,CAIRGGGKGETQYF,TRBJ2-5,TRBV10-3,.,.
TGTGCCAGCATCGATGACAGCTACGAGCAGTACTTC,CASIDDSYEQYF,TRBJ2-7,TRBV7-9,.,.
TGTGCCAGCAGCTTAAATACTCAGGGAGGCTACACCTTC,CASSLNTQGGYTF,TRBJ1-2,TRBV7-3,.,.
TGTGCCAGCAGTGAAACCGACAGGGAGAATCAGCCCCAGCATTTT,CASSETDRENQPQHF,TRBJ1-5,TRBV2,.,TRBD1
TGTGCCAGCTCAGCCGGGACAGGGGAGAGCGGGGAGCTGTTTTTT,CASSAGTGESGELFF,TRBJ2-2,TRBV18,.,TRBD1
TGCGCCAGCAGTCAATCACCCCTGGCGGGGACGAAGGACGAGCAGTACTTC,CASSQSPLAGTKDEQYF,TRBJ2-7,TRBV23-1,.,.
TGTGCCAGCAGCTTAGAGAGCTCCTACGAGCAGTACTTC,CASSLESSYEQYF,TRBJ2-7,TRBV5-7,.,.
TGTGCCAGCAGCCCCCAGGAGAACACTGAAGCTTTCTTT,CASSPQENTEAFF,TRBJ1-1,TRBV7-7,.,.
TGCGCCAGCAGCTTGTCTGATAGCGGGAGAAACACCGGGGAGCTGTTTTTT,CASSLSDSGRNTGELFF,TRBJ2-2,TRBV5-1,.,TRBD2
TGCGCCAGCAGCCCCCAGACAGTTGATAATGAAAAACTGTTTTTT,CASSPQTVDNEKLFF,TRBJ1-4,TRBV5-1,once,.
TGTGCCAGCAGAGAGACCGGGGAGCTGTTTTTT,CASRETGELFF,TRBJ2-2,TRBV7-9,.,.
TGCGCCAGCAGCTTAATAGCGGGGGCCCGCACAGATACGCAGTATTTT,CASSLIAGARTDTQYF,TRBJ2-3,TRBV5-1,.,TRBD2
TGTGCCAGCAGTATCTGGACAGGGGCTAATGAAAAACTGTTTTTT,CASSIWTGANEKLFF,TRBJ1-4,TRBV27,few,TRBD1
TGTGCCAGCTCACCATCAGACAACTACGAGCAGTACTTC,CASSPSDNYEQYF,TRBJ2-7,TRBV18,.,.
TGTGCCAGCACGGAGCGGGCCTCCTACAATGAGCAGTTCTTC,CASTERASYNEQFF,TRBJ2-1,TRBV6-1,.,.
TGTGCCAGCAGCGGACCGGGACTAGCGGGGGGGCCGGTTCATGAGCAGTTCTTC,CASSGPGLAGGPVHEQFF,TRBJ2-1,TRBV11-2,once,TRBD2
TGCGCCAGCAGCTTGGAAGGTGGGGCCCTCTACGAGCAGTACTTC,CASSLEGGALYEQYF,TRBJ2-7,TRBV5-1,.,.
TGTGCCAGCAGTCCAACGGTCGATGAGCAGTTCTTC,CASSPTVDEQFF,TRBJ2-1,TRBV27,.,.
TGTGCCAGCAGAACGACAGGGACTAACTATGGCTACACCTTC,CASRTTGTNYGYTF,TRBJ1-2,TRBV2,.,TRBD1
TGTGCCAGCAGTCCCGGGGGGGCAGGCGATACGCAGTATTTT,CASSPGGAGDTQYF,TRBJ2-3,TRBV6-6,.,TRBD2
TGTGCCAGCCCCCCCGGGAGGGGGACACAAGAGACCCAGTACTTC,CASPPGRGTQETQYF,TRBJ2-5,TRBV7-2,.,TRBD2
TGTGCCAGCAGTTATTCCCCTGGACAGGGGGCTCAGTACTTC,CASSYSPGQGAQYF,TRBJ2-7,TRBV7-3,.,TRBD1
TGTGCCAGCAGTTACTCGCCGGGAAGCTCCTACGAGCAGTACTTC,CASSYSPGSSYEQYF,TRBJ2-7,TRBV6-5,.,.
TGTGCCAGCAGTGAACCTTCCGTCTCCTATAATTCACCCCTCCACTTT,CASSEPSVSYNSPLHF,TRBJ1-6,TRBV2,.,.
TGTGCCACCCGGGGAGTATCCGGGACAGGGGGCCCCGAGGACTACTACGAGCAGTACTTC,CATRGVSGTGGPEDYYEQYF,TRBJ2-7,TRBV2,.,TRBD1
TGCAGCGTTGCAGGAACCCCGACACCAGATACGCAGTATTTT,CSVAGTPTPDTQYF,TRBJ2-3,TRBV29-1,.,.
TGCGCCAGCAGCCGAGGACAGGGGGCTCCTAGCTCCTACAATGAGCAGTTCTTC,CASSRGQGAPSSYNEQFF,TRBJ2-1,TRBV5-1,once,TRBD1
TGTGCCAGCAGCGGAGAAATGAATAATTCACCCCTCCACTTT,CASSGEMNNSPLHF,TRBJ1-6,TRBV9,.,.
TGTGCCAGCAGCTTAGATGGTGCGGGGGGCGGTTACGAGCAGTACTTC,CASSLDGAGGGYEQYF,TRBJ2-7,TRBV7-3,.,TRBD2
TGTGCCAGCAGTGACTTGGCGGGGGGTTACAAAAACATTCAGTACTTC,CASSDLAGGYKNIQYF,TRBJ2-4,TRBV6-4,.,TRBD2
TGTGCCAGCGGTGACCCAGCGGGGGGCACAGATACGCAGTATTTT,CASGDPAGGTDTQYF,TRBJ2-3,TRBV2,.,TRBD2